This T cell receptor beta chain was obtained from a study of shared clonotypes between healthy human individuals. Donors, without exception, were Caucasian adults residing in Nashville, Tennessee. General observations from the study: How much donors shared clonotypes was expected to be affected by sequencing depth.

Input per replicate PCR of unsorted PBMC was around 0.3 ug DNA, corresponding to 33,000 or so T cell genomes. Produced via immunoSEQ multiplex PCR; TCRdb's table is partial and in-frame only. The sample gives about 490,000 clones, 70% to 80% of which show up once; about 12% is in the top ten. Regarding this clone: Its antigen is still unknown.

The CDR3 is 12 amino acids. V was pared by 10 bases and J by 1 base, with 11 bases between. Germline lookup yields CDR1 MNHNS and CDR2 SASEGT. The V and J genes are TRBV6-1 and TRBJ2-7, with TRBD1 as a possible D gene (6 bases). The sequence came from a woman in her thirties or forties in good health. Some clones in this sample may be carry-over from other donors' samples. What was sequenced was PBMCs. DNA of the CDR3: TGTGCCACACGCAGGGGTTCCTACGAGCAGTACTTC. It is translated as CATRRGSYEQYF.